The present TCR beta chain was sequenced within a study of OX40 agonist ivuxolimab in advanced cancers. Study-wide background: A mean age of 60 years, range about 20 to 79, was recorded, and 82.7% were male.

The CDR3 totals 14 residues. Per germline, CDR1 SGHRS and CDR2 YFSETQ. The V gene end was trimmed by 2 bases and the J gene end by 5 bases; junction bases not matched to a gene: 3. About this clone: Its target is unknown.

Collection of blood occurred at baseline, at cycle 4 day 1, and at cycle 7 day 1. Study-wide findings and caveats: Normalized T-cell clonal expansion was also low in some nonresponders.

The repertoire was sequenced with immunoSEQ multiplex PCR; TCRdb's copy has only in-frame clones and lacks some. The data hold about 69,000 clones, with about nine tenths observed a single time. The sequence came from an adult with an advanced solid tumor such as melanoma, head and neck, liver or kidney cancer. The sample consisted of CD4+ or CD8+ T cells sorted from blood, taken in a trial of the OX40 agonist ivuxolimab. J is TRBJ2-1 and V is TRBV5-1, with TRBD2 matching over 8 bases. The CDR3 reads CASSFIAGNNEQFF. As DNA, the CDR3 is TGCGCCAGCAGCTTTATAGCGGGGAACAATGAGCAGTTCTTC.